A selection of T cell receptor beta chains follows, all from one sample in a study of cytomegalovirus exposure and HLA in healthy donors. The protocol was immunoSEQ multiplex PCR, while the TCRdb copy is restricted to in-frame clones and leaves out a portion. The table lists about 180,000 clones, 85% of them singletons, with about a sixth in the top ten. Sequenced material: PBMCs. These receptor sequences come from a young man in good health and CMV-seropositive. CDR3s include the opening cysteine and the closing phenylalanine or tryptophan. D genes are given only for firm matches. Clone size appears in some rows only: once, few, many, or a class for an expanded clone.

D gene: .; clone size: .; J gene: TRBJ2-6; V gene: TRBV19; CDR3 DNA: TGTGCCAGTAGTATATGGACAGAATACTCTGGGGCCAACGTCCTGACTTTC; CDR3 protein: CASSIWTEYSGANVLTF
D gene: TRBD1; clone size: .; J gene: TRBJ2-7; V gene: TRBV6-5; CDR3 DNA: TGTGCCAGCAGTTACTCGACAGGGGCAGCCGAGCAGTACTTC; CDR3 protein: CASSYSTGAAEQYF
D gene: TRBD2; clone size: .; J gene: TRBJ2-3; V gene: TRBV5-1; CDR3 DNA: TGCGCCAGCAGCGGACTAGCAGATAACACAGATACGCAGTATTTT; CDR3 protein: CASSGLADNTDTQYF
D gene: .; clone size: .; J gene: TRBJ2-7; V gene: TRBV6-6; CDR3 DNA: TGTGCCAGCAGTTATTTTGGGGCCGACTCCTACGAGCAGTACTTC; CDR3 protein: CASSYFGADSYEQYF
D gene: .; clone size: .; J gene: TRBJ2-2; V gene: TRBV4-1; CDR3 DNA: TGCGCCAGCAGCCAAGAGACTTTGGGAGTTAACACCGGGGAGCTGTTTTTT; CDR3 protein: CASSQETLGVNTGELFF
D gene: .; clone size: .; J gene: TRBJ2-2; V gene: TRBV27; CDR3 DNA: TGTGCCAGCAGAGACCTCTACAGAAGGGGGAGAAACACCGGGGAGCTGTTTTTT; CDR3 protein: CASRDLYRRGRNTGELFF
D gene: .; clone size: .; J gene: TRBJ1-2; V gene: TRBV28; CDR3 DNA: TGTGCCAGCACCTCCCCCGGGACTGGACACTATGGCTACACCTTC; CDR3 protein: CASTSPGTGHYGYTF
D gene: .; clone size: .; J gene: TRBJ1-6; V gene: TRBV7-2; CDR3 DNA: TGTGCCAGCAGTTCCGACAGTTTTTCACCCCTCCACTTT; CDR3 protein: CASSSDSFSPLHF
D gene: TRBD1; clone size: .; J gene: TRBJ1-2; V gene: TRBV30; CDR3 DNA: TGTGCCTGGAGTGTCGGGACAGGGCTACATGGCTACACCTTC; CDR3 protein: CAWSVGTGLHGYTF
D gene: TRBD2; clone size: once; J gene: TRBJ2-2; V gene: TRBV11-3; CDR3 DNA: TGTGCCAGCAGGCGGACTAGCGGGACGGCCAGAGCCAGCACCGGGGAGCTGTTTTTT; CDR3 protein: CASRRTSGTARASTGELFF
D gene: TRBD1; clone size: .; J gene: TRBJ2-7; V gene: TRBV7-8; CDR3 DNA: TGTGCCAGCAGCCCACAGGGGGTCGCCTACGAGCAGTACTTC; CDR3 protein: CASSPQGVAYEQYF
D gene: .; clone size: .; J gene: TRBJ1-1; V gene: TRBV5-4; CDR3 DNA: TGTGCCAGCAGCTGGGGGGGAAGCACTGAAGCTTTCTTT; CDR3 protein: CASSWGGSTEAFF
D gene: .; clone size: .; J gene: TRBJ2-7; V gene: TRBV6-5; CDR3 DNA: TGTGCCAGCAGTTACTCGTCGCAGGACTACGAGCAGTACTTC; CDR3 protein: CASSYSSQDYEQYF
D gene: .; clone size: .; J gene: TRBJ1-2; V gene: TRBV29-1; CDR3 DNA: TGCAGCGTACTGGGGGGGGAGAACGGCTACACCTTC; CDR3 protein: CSVLGGENGYTF
D gene: .; clone size: once; J gene: TRBJ2-5; V gene: TRBV5-1; CDR3 DNA: TGCGCCAGCAGCTTCGGACAGTCGGAAGAGACCCAGTACTTC; CDR3 protein: CASSFGQSEETQYF
D gene: TRBD1; clone size: .; J gene: TRBJ2-7; V gene: TRBV6-5; CDR3 DNA: TGTGCCAGCAGTTACTCCGGGACAGGGGACTACGAGCAGTACTTC; CDR3 protein: CASSYSGTGDYEQYF
D gene: .; clone size: .; J gene: TRBJ1-6; V gene: TRBV4-1; CDR3 DNA: TGCGCCAGCAGCCAAGTTATCGTAGGGTCGGGAAATTACAATTCACCCCTCCACTTT; CDR3 protein: CASSQVIVGSGNYNSPLHF
D gene: TRBD2; clone size: .; J gene: TRBJ2-3; V gene: TRBV28; CDR3 DNA: TGTGCCAGCAGTTTAGCGGGGGGAGGCACAGATACGCAGTATTTT; CDR3 protein: CASSLAGGGTDTQYF
D gene: .; clone size: .; J gene: TRBJ2-2; V gene: TRBV6-1; CDR3 DNA: TGTGCCAGCAGAGACGGGTATACCGGGGAGCTGTTTTTT; CDR3 protein: CASRDGYTGELFF
D gene: .; clone size: .; J gene: TRBJ2-2; V gene: TRBV29-1; CDR3 DNA: TGCAGCGCCTTGGACAGATCGAACACCGGGGAGCTGTTTTTT; CDR3 protein: CSALDRSNTGELFF
D gene: TRBD2; clone size: .; J gene: TRBJ2-1; V gene: TRBV28; CDR3 DNA: TGTGCCAGCAGTTCTTCAGCGGGACCCCGGAGCTCCTACAATGAGCAGTTCTTC; CDR3 protein: CASSSSAGPRSSYNEQFF
D gene: .; clone size: .; J gene: TRBJ2-3; V gene: TRBV28; CDR3 DNA: TGTGCCAGCAATACTTGGAAAGCCCGGGGAGGCGCAGATACGCAGTATTTT; CDR3 protein: CASNTWKARGGADTQYF
D gene: .; clone size: .; J gene: TRBJ2-7; V gene: TRBV7-9; CDR3 DNA: TGTGCCAGCAGCCAATCGAGGGGGACCTACGAGCAGTACTTC; CDR3 protein: CASSQSRGTYEQYF
D gene: TRBD1; clone size: .; J gene: TRBJ1-2; V gene: TRBV5-1; CDR3 DNA: TGCGCCAGCAGCCCACAGGGGGAGTTGGGTGGCTACACCTTC; CDR3 protein: CASSPQGELGGYTF
D gene: TRBD2; clone size: few; J gene: TRBJ2-1; V gene: TRBV6-1; CDR3 DNA: TGTGCCAGCAGTGAAGCTAGCGGGGGGGCCTACAATGAGCAGTTCTTC; CDR3 protein: CASSEASGGAYNEQFF
D gene: .; clone size: .; J gene: TRBJ2-7; V gene: TRBV5-8; CDR3 DNA: TGTGCCAGCAGCTTGTTCCAGGGTTCCCACGAGCAGTACTTC; CDR3 protein: CASSLFQGSHEQYF
D gene: TRBD1; clone size: .; J gene: TRBJ2-1; V gene: TRBV5-1; CDR3 DNA: TGCGCCAGCAGCCGGACAGGGACCTACAATGAGCAGTTCTTC; CDR3 protein: CASSRTGTYNEQFF
D gene: .; clone size: few; J gene: TRBJ1-2; V gene: TRBV28; CDR3 DNA: TGTGCCAGCAGTTTAAGCCAGGGATGGATTGGCTACACCTTC; CDR3 protein: CASSLSQGWIGYTF